These T cell receptor beta chains were read from a single sample in a study of identical twins. TCRdb re-analysed the 5' RACE reads in MiXCR, keeping a single row per CDR3 protein. The sample lists roughly 350,000 distinct CDR3 sequences; 8.5% to 10% were seen once. Sequenced input: naive T cells sorted from blood. These receptors came from a woman aged 50 to 60 in good health. The conserved cysteine and the conserved F or W are not part of the CDR3 here. Each record gives: J gene, V gene, CDR3 protein.

>TRBJ2-2|TRBV4-1
ASSQGGGELF
>TRBJ1-2|TRBV20-1
SAPAGGNYGYT
>TRBJ2-3|TRBV7-2
ASSQGHKTDTQY
>TRBJ1-6|TRBV25-1
ASSDTGGGSPLH
>TRBJ1-1|TRBV7-2
ASSLDVGTEAF
>TRBJ1-1|TRBV20-1
SAVTGYSAF
>TRBJ2-5|TRBV10-3
AISTGEETQY
>TRBJ2-1|TRBV12-3/TRBV12-4
ASSLALLEGSYNEQF
>TRBJ2-3|TRBV6-5
ASSYGGRVSTDTQY
>TRBJ2-4|TRBV27
ASSPLSAWGPSKNIQY
>TRBJ1-2|TRBV28
ATRPDRATGYT
>TRBJ2-2|TRBV12-3/TRBV12-4
ASESWGGTGELF
>TRBJ2-3|TRBV5-1
ASSYTGQADTQY
>TRBJ1-1|TRBV12-3/TRBV12-4
ASTDTLITEAF
>TRBJ2-3|TRBV20-1
SATPWASGGTDTQY